One and the same sample provided the 26 T cell receptor beta chains below, sequenced in a study of OX40 agonist ivuxolimab in advanced cancers. Library construction relied on the immunoSEQ multiplex PCR assay. The table was pulled from immuneACCESS by TCRdb, which kept in-frame rearrangements only. Such tables lose some clones; where checked, under half of the loss comes from unresolved V genes, and the rest has no known cause. This sample gives approximately 60,000 clones in total; 88% of them show up just once. The ten most abundant clones make up around 10% of the sample. The sequenced sample was CD4+ or CD8+ T cells sorted from blood, obtained in a trial of the OX40 agonist ivuxolimab. Receptors were obtained from an adult with an advanced solid tumor such as melanoma, head and neck, liver or kidney cancer.

The V call is TRBV27, the J call TRBJ1-1; D is undetermined. Germline V gives CDR1 MNHEY, CDR2 SMNVEV (reference sequence). This CDR3 comprises 11 residues. Trimming removed 9 bases from V and 6 bases from J, with 11 bases in between. CDR3 in amino acids: CASRSGAEAFF. Here the CDR3 DNA reads TGTGCCAGTCGATCTGGAGCTGAAGCTTTCTTT.

This clone was counted between two and nine times. This chain connects TRBV6-1 to TRBJ2-1, with D tentatively TRBD1 (5 bases). CDR1 is MNHNS, CDR2 SASEGT, per germline. This CDR3 has 12 residues. V was clipped by 8 bases and J by 10 bases, with 15 bases between them. The chain's CDR3 is CASLTGRGEQFF. The CDR3 DNA reads TGTGCCAGCCTTACAGGCCGTGGGGAGCAGTTCTTC.

V and J are TRBV29-1 and TRBJ2-1, with 11 bases that match TRBD2. CDR3 length: 14 residues. V trimming: 7 bases; J trimming: 3 bases; junction bases outside the gene matches: 5. In germline, CDR1 is SQVTM, CDR2 ANQGSEA. CDR3 in DNA: TGCAGCGCCCCGGGACTAGCGGACTACAATGAGCAGTTCTTC. It translates to CSAPGLADYNEQFF.

This clone has just a few counts. The chain employs TRBV7-3 and TRBJ2-1, with 10 bases identical to TRBD2. The trim removed 2 bases at V and 3 bases at J, leaving 10 bases unmatched. The length of the CDR3 is 18 residues. The germline CDR1 and CDR2 sequences are SGHTA and FQGTGA. CDR3 DNA: TGTGCCAGCAGCTTATCCCTAGCGGGAGATCCGTTCTACAATGAGCAGTTCTTC. Translated, it gives CASSLSLAGDPFYNEQFF. Full variable domain (remainder filled in from reference TRBV7-3 and TRBJ2-1): GAGVSQTPSNKVTEKGKYVELRCDPISGHTALYWYRQSLGQGPEFLIYFQGTGAADDSGLPNDRFFAVRPEGSVSTLKIQRTERGDSAVYLCASSLSLAGDPFYNEQFFGPGTRLTVL.

The V gene is TRBV6-5, the J gene TRBJ1-5; D is possibly TRBD1 (5 bases). With 6 bases removed from V and 4 bases from J, the gap between germline ends came to 13 bases. The CDR3 loop spans 14 amino acids. Germline CDR1 MNHEY, CDR2 SVGAGI. CDR3 sequence: CASSIAGGNQPQHF. The CDR3, as DNA: TGTGCCAGCAGCATCGCCGGGGGTAATCAGCCCCAGCATTTT.

The chain has TRBV6-1 and TRBJ2-5, with 8 bases that match TRBD1. The CDR3 covers 14 residues. The germline CDR1 and CDR2 sequences are MNHNS and SASEGT. The V gene end was trimmed by 3 bases and the J gene end by 2 bases; junction bases not matched to a gene: 2. The CDR3 nucleotides are TGTGCCAGCAGTGAGTGGGACAGGCAAGAGACCCAGTACTTC. Encoded protein: CASSEWDRQETQYF.

The sample holds one count of this clone. This sequence joins TRBV11-2 and TRBJ1-2; TRBD1 might be the D (6 bases). Germline V lookup: CDR1 SGHAT, CDR2 FQNNGV. V shed 5 bases and J shed 8 bases, with 21 bases lying between them. The CDR3 covers 15 residues. This CDR3 is CASSLGARGLLGYTF. CDR3 nucleotides: TGTGCCAGCAGCCTGGGCGCCCGGGGGCTGTTGGGCTACACCTTC.

The genes are TRBV7-7 and TRBJ2-2; possibly TRBD1 for D (6 bases). V lost 7 bases to trimming and J lost 5 bases, with 20 bases between them. The CDR3 loop spans 16 amino acids. CDR1 and CDR2 (germline): SSHAT, FNYEAQ (reference sequence). This CDR3 is CASTRGVAGATGELFF. The CDR3 nucleotides read TGTGCCAGCACCCGAGGTGTGGCAGGGGCTACCGGGGAGCTGTTTTTT.

The rearrangement joins TRBV19 to TRBJ1-6; D is possibly TRBD1 (6 bases). This CDR3 is 14 amino acids long. Germline V gene lookup returns CDR1 LNHDA and CDR2 SQIVND (reference sequence). Trimming left V 3 bases short and J 9 bases short, with 12 bases between. The CDR3: CASSIEQGGSPLHF. The CDR3 bases are TGTGCCAGTAGTATCGAACAGGGAGGTTCACCCCTCCACTTT.

J is TRBJ2-3 and V is TRBV19; D remains ambiguous. This CDR3 has 15 amino acids. V was pared by 4 bases and J by 0 bases, with 11 bases between. Germline V CDR1 and CDR2: LNHDA, SQIVND (reference sequence). Here the CDR3 reads CASSTFEASTDTQYF. In DNA, the CDR3 is TGTGCCAGTAGTACGTTTGAAGCTAGCACAGATACGCAGTATTTT.

This rearrangement joins TRBV7-9 to TRBJ2-7; D is ambiguous. Trimming removed 3 bases from V and 3 bases from J, with 9 bases in between. This CDR3 is built from 13 residues. Germline CDR1 SEHNR, CDR2 FQNEAQ (reference sequence). The CDR3 reads CASSLGPFYEQYF. Written as DNA, the CDR3 is TGTGCCAGCAGCTTGGGCCCCTTCTACGAGCAGTACTTC.

The rearrangement uses TRBV6-1 and TRBJ1-5; TRBD1 agrees at 9 bases. CDR3 size: 14 residues. V was clipped by 9 bases and J by 2 bases; unmatched bases: 5. CDR1 MNHNS and CDR2 SASEGT come from the germline V gene. The CDR3 DNA reads TGTGCCAGTGGCGGGACAGGGCGCAATCAGCCCCAGCATTTT. Translation gives CASGGTGRNQPQHF.

This clone was detected only once. The rearrangement joins TRBV7-9 to TRBJ1-4; D is perhaps TRBD1 (5 bases). Looked up from germline, CDR1 is SEHNR and CDR2 is FQNEAQ (reference sequence). Deletions cut 2 bases from V and 7 bases from J, with 14 bases between. The CDR3 runs to 15 residues. This CDR3 is CASSLLLEGSEKLFF. As DNA, the CDR3 is TGTGCCAGCAGCTTACTACTAGAGGGGAGTGAAAAACTGTTTTTT.

The chain carries TRBV27 and TRBJ2-3, with no clear D. Trimming left V 1 base short and J 3 bases short, with 5 bases between. The V gene's germline CDR1 is MNHEY and CDR2 SMNVEV (reference sequence). The CDR3 covers 13 residues. DNA of the CDR3: TGTGCCAGCAGTTTATGGAAAACAGATACGCAGTATTTT. This sequence encodes CASSLWKTDTQYF.

This clone was seen only once. This chain connects TRBV11-2 to TRBJ2-1; no reliable D call. The CDR3 is 15 amino acids. Trimming removed 0 bases at V and 5 bases at J, with 11 bases between. Germline V gene lookup returns CDR1 SGHAT and CDR2 FQNNGV. The CDR3 nucleotides are TGTGCCAGCAGCTTAGACTTGGTCGGCCACAATGAGCAGTTCTTC. As protein: CASSLDLVGHNEQFF.

The rearrangement joins TRBV11-1 to TRBJ2-7; 10 positions match TRBD1. The V and J ends lost 3 bases and 1 base, in that order; junction bases with no gene match: 3. The CDR3 consists of 15 residues. Germline V gene data show CDR1 as SGHAT and CDR2 as FQDESV (reference sequence). CDR3 in amino acids: CASSFGQGGSYEQYF. For the CDR3, the DNA is TGTGCCAGCAGCTTCGGACAGGGGGGGTCCTACGAGCAGTACTTC.

The chain couples TRBV9 to TRBJ2-1, with D maybe TRBD2 (6 bases). The CDR3 length is 13 residues. V shed 7 bases and J shed 4 bases, with 12 bases lying between them. The germline V gene encodes CDR1 SGDLS and CDR2 YYNGEE. The CDR3 here is CASGTDYYNEQFF. The CDR3, as DNA: TGTGCCAGCGGGACTGATTATTACAATGAGCAGTTCTTC.

The chain joins TRBV4-2 to TRBJ2-1; D is uncertain. The CDR3 covers 13 residues. From germline, CDR1 is LGHNA and CDR2 YNFKEQ. V was clipped by 4 bases and J by 2 bases, with 6 bases between them. The CDR3 loop is CASSLVPYNEQFF. The CDR3, as DNA: TGTGCCAGCAGCCTAGTCCCCTACAATGAGCAGTTCTTC.

V is TRBV6-6 and J is TRBJ1-4, with TRBD1 identical over 8 bases. This CDR3 comprises 13 residues. Germline V gives CDR1 MNHNY, CDR2 SVGAGI (reference sequence). J was trimmed by 8 bases and V by 2 bases; bases with no gene match: 1. CDR3 in DNA: TGTGCCAGCAGTTACGGGGACAGGGAAAAACTGTTTTTT. This gives the protein CASSYGDREKLFF.

The V gene is TRBV30, the J gene TRBJ2-2; 8 nucleotides line up with TRBD1. The CDR3 runs 14 residues. CDR1 is GTSNPN, CDR2 SVGIG, per germline (reference sequence). The J segment lost 7 bases and the V segment lost 5 bases, leaving 9 bases of the junction unmatched. As DNA, the CDR3 is TGTGCCTGGGGTGGCGGGACAGGCGGCGGGGAGCTGTTTTTT. It yields the protein CAWGGGTGGGELFF.

The chain couples TRBV28 to TRBJ2-5; no clear D gene. The CDR3 runs 15 residues. Germline values: CDR1 MDHEN, CDR2 SYDVKM. The V end was cut by 6 bases, the J end by 0 bases, with 14 bases between. The DNA for the CDR3 is TGTGCCAGCAGCCAAATTAGGGTTTACCAAGAGACCCAGTACTTC. This translates into CASSQIRVYQETQYF. The whole variable domain, remainder taken from reference TRBV28 and TRBJ2-5, is DVKVTQSSRYLVKRTGEKVFLECVQDMDHENMFWYRQDPGLGLRLIYFSYDVKMKEKGDIPEGYSVSREKKERFSLILESASTNQTSMYLCASSQIRVYQETQYFGPGTRLLVL.

The rearrangement links TRBV28 to TRBJ2-2; 7 bases align to TRBD2. The V gene end was trimmed by 1 base and the J gene end by 6 bases; junction bases not matched to a gene: 8. The CDR3 is 16 amino acids. The germline CDR1 and CDR2 sequences are MDHEN and SYDVKM. In DNA, the CDR3 is TGTGCCAGCAGTTTATTGCAGGGAGGGAGAGCCGGGGAGCTGTTTTTT. It translates to CASSLLQGGRAGELFF.

The rearrangement links TRBV4-1 to TRBJ1-2; 9 nucleotides align to TRBD1. The ends lost 3 bases at V and 2 bases at J; junction bases unmatched: 7. The CDR3 sequence is 16 residues long. The germline V gene has CDR1 MGHRA and CDR2 YSYEKL. This CDR3 is CASSQAPGTGNYGYTF. Here the CDR3 DNA reads TGCGCCAGCAGCCAGGCGCCCGGGACAGGGAACTATGGCTACACCTTC.

This chain links TRBV6-5 with TRBJ2-7, with 8 bases aligning to TRBD1. The V gene's germline CDR1 is MNHEY and CDR2 SVGAGI. The CDR3 length is 14 residues. V lost 4 bases and J lost 7; bases outside the gene matches: 9. CDR3 bases: TGTGCCAGCAGTTTTACCGGACAGGGAAAGGAGCAGTACTTC. Amino acid sequence: CASSFTGQGKEQYF.

This clone was seen repeatedly, ten times or more. This chain uses TRBV7-9 with TRBJ2-3; a weak D match, TRBD2 (5 bases). Trimming shortened V by 5 bases and J by 4 bases, and 13 bases separated the two germline ends. The CDR3 spans 14 residues. Germline CDR1 is SEHNR and CDR2 is FQNEAQ (reference sequence). CDR3 nucleotides: TGTGCCAGCAGCCCCGAGGGTTTACCAGATACGCAGTATTTT. It translates to CASSPEGLPDTQYF.

This clone was seen more than once but under ten times. The gene calls are TRBV19 and TRBJ1-2; D unresolved. V lost 5 bases and J lost 0, with 16 bases in between. Germline V gene lookup returns CDR1 LNHDA and CDR2 SQIVND (reference sequence). There are 16 residues in the CDR3. Written as DNA, the CDR3 is TGTGCCAGTAGTCCGGTGGCAGAGCGAACTAACTATGGCTACACCTTC. The encoded protein is CASSPVAERTNYGYTF.